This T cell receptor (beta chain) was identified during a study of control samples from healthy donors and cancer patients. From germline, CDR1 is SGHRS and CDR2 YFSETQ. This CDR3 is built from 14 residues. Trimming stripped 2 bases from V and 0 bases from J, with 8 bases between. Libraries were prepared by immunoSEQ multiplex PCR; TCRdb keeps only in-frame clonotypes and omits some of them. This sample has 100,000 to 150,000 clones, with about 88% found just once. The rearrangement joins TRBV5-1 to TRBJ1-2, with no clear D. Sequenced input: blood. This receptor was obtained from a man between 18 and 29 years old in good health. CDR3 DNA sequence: TGCGCCAGCAGCTTTGAAGCTTCTAACTATGGCTACACCTTC. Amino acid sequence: CASSFEASNYGYTF.